A selection of T cell receptor beta chains follows, all from one sample in a study of T cell repertoires and Cas9 in healthy adults. Some clones are missing from TCRdb's copy, which holds only in-frame ones; the method was immunoSEQ multiplex PCR. This table holds 20,000 to 25,000 clones, roughly 92% found once. Sequenced input: CD4+ effector T cells (CD127+, CD25-, CD137-, CD154-) from PBMCs; culture status not recorded. These receptor sequences come from a human donor in good health. The CDR3 runs from the conserved cysteine through the conserved F or W. Each record gives: CDR3 protein, CDR3 DNA, V gene, D gene, J gene, clone size. The D gene is left open where the match is weak. Only some rows state a clone size, as once, few, many or a class for expanded clones.

CSARDTYTGELFF,TGCAGCGCCAGGGACACCTACACCGGGGAGCTGTTTTTT,TRBV29-1,.,TRBJ2-2,.
CASSPTGQGSSPLHF,TGTGCCAGTAGTCCAACGGGACAGGGTTCATCACCCCTCCACTTT,TRBV19,TRBD1,TRBJ1-6,once
CASSIAGVQPQHF,TGTGCCAGTAGTATTGCCGGGGTACAGCCCCAGCATTTT,TRBV19,.,TRBJ1-5,.
CASSSLQGNIQYF,TGTGCCAGTAGTTCCTTACAGGGCAACATTCAGTACTTC,TRBV19,.,TRBJ2-4,once
CASSVASQAINEKLFF,TGTGCCAGCAGCGTAGCTTCCCAGGCCATTAATGAAAAACTGTTTTTT,TRBV9,.,TRBJ1-4,.
CANNRGRNTEAFF,TGTGCCAATAACAGGGGTCGGAACACTGAAGCTTTCTTT,TRBV2,TRBD1,TRBJ1-1,.
CSVGGGIGQPQHF,TGCAGCGTTGGGGGGGGCATCGGTCAGCCCCAGCATTTT,TRBV29-1,.,TRBJ1-5,.
CASSLAGGTGELFF,TGTGCCAGCAGCTTGGCGGGGGGCACCGGGGAGCTGTTTTTT,TRBV7-9,TRBD2,TRBJ2-2,.
CAIARESDYGYTF,TGTGCCATCGCCCGGGAAAGTGACTATGGCTACACCTTC,TRBV10-3,.,TRBJ1-2,.
CASRPTGGGYGYTF,TGTGCCAGCAGGCCCACAGGGGGAGGTTATGGCTACACCTTC,TRBV27,TRBD1,TRBJ1-2,.
CASSIPGGLYEQYF,TGTGCCAGTAGTATCCCCGGCGGACTGTACGAGCAGTACTTC,TRBV19,.,TRBJ2-7,.
CASSKLENTGELFF,TGTGCCAGCAGCAAATTAGAGAACACCGGGGAGCTGTTTTTT,TRBV7-2,.,TRBJ2-2,.
CASSMGGGEQYF,TGTGCCAGTAGTATGGGGGGAGGCGAGCAGTACTTC,TRBV19,.,TRBJ2-7,once
CASSHRGKSSYEQYF,TGTGCCAGCAGCCACCGAGGGAAAAGCTCCTACGAGCAGTACTTC,TRBV14,.,TRBJ2-7,.
CASSERGQGPGNQPQHF,TGTGCCAGCAGTGAAAGGGGACAGGGGCCCGGCAATCAGCCCCAGCATTTT,TRBV25-1,TRBD1,TRBJ1-5,.
CARGGLGSGANVLTF,TGTGCCAGAGGGGGTTTGGGTTCTGGGGCCAACGTCCTGACTTTC,TRBV2,.,TRBJ2-6,.
CSTLAGGNTEAFF,TGCAGCACCTTGGCAGGGGGGAACACTGAAGCTTTCTTT,TRBV29-1,TRBD1,TRBJ1-1,.
CSAVHGEKLFF,TGCAGTGCCGTGCACGGAGAAAAACTGTTTTTT,TRBV20-1,.,TRBJ1-4,.
CASSRAGEAEAFF,TGCGCCAGCAGCCGCGCAGGTGAAGCTGAAGCTTTCTTT,TRBV4-3,.,TRBJ1-1,.
CASSSPSGGAGELFF,TGTGCCAGCAGCAGTCCTAGCGGGGGGGCCGGGGAGCTGTTTTTT,TRBV11-3,TRBD2,TRBJ2-2,.
CASSSPTGIGYTF,TGTGCCAGCAGCTCCCCGACAGGGATCGGCTACACCTTC,TRBV7-3,TRBD1,TRBJ1-2,.
CASSPRAGPTSGRISRETQYF,TGTGCCAGCAGCCCACGAGCCGGCCCCACCAGCGGGAGGATTTCGAGAGAGACCCAGTACTTC,TRBV7-3,TRBD2,TRBJ2-5,.
CASSLDRGREGYTF,TGCGCCAGCAGCCTGGACAGGGGGCGGGAGGGCTACACCTTC,TRBV5-1,TRBD1,TRBJ1-2,.
CASSLSENTEAFF,TGTGCCAGCAGCTTATCAGAGAACACTGAAGCTTTCTTT,TRBV7-2,.,TRBJ1-1,.
CSVLDGQFF,TGCAGCGTTCTGGACGGGCAGTTCTTC,TRBV29-1,.,TRBJ2-1,.
CASSLVRSYNSPLHF,TGTGCCAGCAGTTTGGTCAGGTCCTATAATTCACCCCTCCACTTT,TRBV27,.,TRBJ1-6,.
CASSQGKGQVYGYTF,TGCGCCAGCAGCCAAGGCAAGGGACAGGTCTATGGCTACACCTTC,TRBV4-3,TRBD1,TRBJ1-2,.
CASSQQGNTGELFF,TGTGCCAGCAGCCAACAGGGGAACACCGGGGAGCTGTTTTTT,TRBV14,.,TRBJ2-2,.
CASSPTAMNTEAFF,TGTGCCAGCTCACCGACAGCAATGAACACTGAAGCTTTCTTT,TRBV18,.,TRBJ1-1,.
CATSRDQGATQYF,TGTGCCACCAGCAGAGATCAAGGGGCGACCCAGTACTTC,TRBV15,.,TRBJ2-5,.